The present entry profiles one TCR beta chain with its context. Its specificity is unknown. Each sample gave at least 6 million isolated PBMCs. The second PCR ran about 6 to 12 cycles with a sample-barcoded 5' primer and J-beta primers. TCRdb called the 5' RACE reads again in MiXCR, with one record for every CDR3 protein. Of more than 550,000 distinct CDR3 sequences listed, 22% are singletons. This CDR3 has 17 amino acids. Trimming stripped 5 bases from V and 8 bases from J, with 25 bases between. From germline, CDR1 is MNHNS and CDR2 SASEGT. These data are taken from a study of blood T cells in healthy people across ages. Study in general: About one barcoded beta molecule was captured per two T cells (by template switching).

The study's findings and limits: CMV infection status of these donors was not known. Older age went with lower TCR beta diversity per million T cells, in a roughly linear way.

The gene calls are TRBV6-1 and TRBJ1-3; D perhaps matches TRBD1 (5 bases). The clonotype was recovered from a man between 65 and 79 years old in good health. The sample taken for sequencing was blood. The CDR3 DNA follows: TGTGCCAGCAGTAAAGGGATTTCAGGGACGGGTTTGGACACCATATATTTT. This translates into CASSKGISGTGLDTIYF.